Listed below are T cell receptor beta chains from one sample, sequenced in a study of blood T cell repertoires in COVID-19. TCRdb's copy holds only in-frame clones and misses some; the assay was immunoSEQ multiplex PCR. The sample consists of roughly 98,000 clones, around 92% of them appearing once. The material sequenced was peripheral blood. The receptor set was obtained from a woman aged 55-70 years with active COVID-19. Both conserved end residues are part of each CDR3. The D gene is left open where the match is weak. For some rows the clone size is stated as once, few or many, or as a class when expanded; others skip it.

D: -; V: TRBV7-9; size: -; J: TRBJ2-5; DNA: TGTGCCAGCAGCTTCGGCGGGGAGATGGGGACCCAGTACTTC; CDR3: CASSFGGEMGTQYF
D: TRBD1; V: TRBV7-2; size: -; J: TRBJ2-5; DNA: TGTGCCAGCAGCTTGCAGGGGGTAAAAGAGACCCAGTACTTC; CDR3: CASSLQGVKETQYF
D: TRBD1; V: TRBV5-4; size: -; J: TRBJ1-6; DNA: TGTGCCAGCAGCCTATCACAGGGGCTCAATTCACCCCTCCACTTT; CDR3: CASSLSQGLNSPLHF
D: -; V: TRBV7-9; size: -; J: TRBJ1-4; DNA: TGTGCCAGCAGCTTAGCAGGTCCCCCGGGGGAAAAACTGTTTTTT; CDR3: CASSLAGPPGEKLFF
D: TRBD2; V: TRBV18; size: -; J: TRBJ2-3; DNA: TGTGCCAGCTCACCATCGACTAGCGGTCGATTTAGTACGCAGTATTTT; CDR3: CASSPSTSGRFSTQYF
D: -; V: TRBV11-2; size: -; J: TRBJ2-7; DNA: TGTGCCAGCAGCCCACAACAGGGCAGGTACGAGCAGTACTTC; CDR3: CASSPQQGRYEQYF
D: TRBD1; V: TRBV5-6; size: -; J: TRBJ1-1; DNA: TGTGCCAGCAGCCCACGGGACAGGGGGAACACTGAAGCTTTCTTT; CDR3: CASSPRDRGNTEAFF
D: TRBD2; V: TRBV7-7; size: -; J: TRBJ2-2; DNA: TGTGCCAGCAGCTTAGCAGGGAGGGACACCGGGGAGCTGTTTTTT; CDR3: CASSLAGRDTGELFF
D: TRBD1; V: TRBV11-2; size: -; J: TRBJ2-2; DNA: TGTGCCAGCAGCCGGACAGGGAACACCGGGGAGCTGTTTTTT; CDR3: CASSRTGNTGELFF
D: TRBD1; V: TRBV28; size: -; J: TRBJ2-2; DNA: TGTGCCAGTAAAATTGACAGGGCCGCCGGGGAGCTGTTTTTT; CDR3: CASKIDRAAGELFF
D: -; V: TRBV5-4; size: -; J: TRBJ2-5; DNA: TGTGCCAGCAGCTTGGACAGGGTGGAGACCCAGTACTTC; CDR3: CASSLDRVETQYF
D: TRBD1; V: TRBV4-1; size: -; J: TRBJ1-3; DNA: TGCGCCAGCAGCCAAGCACCCCAGGGGGCTTATGGAAACACCATATATTTT; CDR3: CASSQAPQGAYGNTIYF
D: TRBD1; V: TRBV7-9; size: once; J: TRBJ2-1; DNA: TGTGCCAGCAGCTTAAGTTTTCGGACAGGCGGGTACAATGAGCAGTTCTTC; CDR3: CASSLSFRTGGYNEQFF
D: TRBD2; V: TRBV7-6; size: -; J: TRBJ2-3; DNA: TGTGCCAGCAGGGGTCGGGAGGAGCGCACAGATACGCAGTATTTT; CDR3: CASRGREERTDTQYF
D: -; V: TRBV28; size: -; J: TRBJ2-7; DNA: TGTGCCAGCAGCCGGCGGGCTGGCGAGCAGTACTTC; CDR3: CASSRRAGEQYF